This record looks at one T cell receptor beta chain sequence and its context. Its specificity is unknown. The sample belongs to a study of cytomegalovirus exposure and HLA in healthy donors. Findings and limits, study-wide: Several of the most significant clusters appeared linked to common viral pathogens, based on a later analysis.

A multiplex PCR was run with 60 Vbeta primers and 13 Jbeta primers. The data were produced by immunoSEQ multiplex PCR, yet TCRdb's version contains in-frame clones alone and is incomplete. This table has about 160,000 clones, around 80% appearing once. J was trimmed by 7 bases and V by 7 bases; bases with no gene match: 11. The CDR3 spans 14 residues. CDR1 and CDR2 from the germline V gene are MNHEY and SVGAGI. The TCR was taken from a male donor in good health and CMV-seronegative. What was sequenced was PBMCs. The chain uses TRBV6-5 and TRBJ2-7; 9 bases map to TRBD1. CDR3 nucleotide sequence: TGTGCCAGCAACACCGGGACAGGGTGGGGGGAGCAGTACTTC. Its translation: CASNTGTGWGEQYF.